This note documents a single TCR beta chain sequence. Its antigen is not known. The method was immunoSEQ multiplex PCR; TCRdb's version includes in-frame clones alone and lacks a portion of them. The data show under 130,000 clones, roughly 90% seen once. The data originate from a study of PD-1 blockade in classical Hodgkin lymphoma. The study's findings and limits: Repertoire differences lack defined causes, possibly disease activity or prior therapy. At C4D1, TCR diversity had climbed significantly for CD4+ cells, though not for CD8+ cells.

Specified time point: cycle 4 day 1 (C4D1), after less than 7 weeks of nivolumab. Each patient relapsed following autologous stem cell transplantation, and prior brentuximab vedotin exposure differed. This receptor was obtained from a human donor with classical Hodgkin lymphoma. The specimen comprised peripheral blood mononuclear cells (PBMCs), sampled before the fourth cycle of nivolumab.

The CDR3 is CATSEDSSYEQYF. The CDR3 nucleotides read TGTGCCACCAGCGAGGACTCCTCCTACGAGCAGTACTTC. V and J are TRBV15 and TRBJ2-7; D perhaps matches TRBD2 (5 bases). Germline V gives CDR1 LNHNV, CDR2 YYDKDF (reference sequence). V lost 5 bases and J lost 0, with 8 bases in between. This CDR3 contains 13 residues.